This T cell receptor beta chain was sequenced during a study of preoperative IRX-2 immunotherapy in early breast cancer. The treatment is: preoperative locoregional IRX-2 cytokine immunotherapy. Samples came from a phase Ib trial of preoperative locoregional IRX-2 cytokine immunotherapy. There are a few counts of this clone. Assay used: immunoSEQ multiplex PCR; TCRdb lists only in-frame clones, some missing. In the table there are a few thousand clones, about 81% of which are singletons. The V end lost 6 bases, the J end lost 0 bases, and 5 bases lay between the germline ends. Per the germline V gene, CDR1 is MNHGY and CDR2 is SAAAGT. This CDR3 has 13 residues.

The chain links TRBV6-8 to TRBJ2-2, with D unclear. The TCR sequence derives from a human donor with breast cancer. The input for sequencing was tumor tissue, taken before IRX-2 immunotherapy. Written as DNA, the CDR3 is TGTGCCAGCAGGCCGGCGAACACCGGGGAGCTGTTTTTT. This codes for CASRPANTGELFF.